Below, 2 T cell receptor beta chains from the same sample are listed, as sequenced in a study of blood T cell repertoires in COVID-19. The table came from immunoSEQ multiplex PCR; TCRdb's copy has only in-frame clones and leaves some out. This repertoire shows around 200,000 clones, 86% found once; its top ten account for 4.5% to 6.5%. Sequencing input: PBMCs or T cells enriched from blood (not recorded which). The receptors originated from a man aged 40-49 years with acute COVID-19.

V gene TRBV3-1 (or the pseudogene TRBV3-2) combines with J gene TRBJ1-1; D remains unclear. The length of the CDR3 is 14 residues. Germline-derived CDR1 and CDR2 are LGHDT and YNNKEL (reference sequence). V was pared by 5 bases and J by 5 bases, with 15 bases between. CDR3 amino acids: CASSLRVVGTEAFF. CDR3 DNA: TGTGCCAGCAGCTTACGGGTGGTAGGAACTGAAGCTTTCTTT.

This clone was observed a single time. The J gene is TRBJ2-5, the V gene TRBV29-1; tentatively, D is TRBD1 (5 bases). CDR3 size: 13 residues. Trimming shortened V by 4 bases and J by 0 bases, and 9 bases separated the two germline ends. Per germline, CDR1 SQVTM and CDR2 ANQGSEA. CDR3 sequence reads: CSVGAGHQETQYF. CDR3 nucleotides: TGCAGCGTTGGAGCAGGGCACCAAGAGACCCAGTACTTC.